The clone carrying this T cell receptor beta chain was observed at least ten times. TCR beta CDR3 regions were amplified from RNA. TCR CDR3 regions were first amplified by RT-PCR with HTBI primers. MiXCR was run by TCRdb on the multiplex PCR reads, yielding one entry per CDR3 protein. The sample yields 500,000 to 600,000 distinct CDR3 sequences, about a sixth seen once. The data derive from a study of T cells in Graves' hyperthyroidism and ophthalmopathy. This receptor was obtained from a woman aged 18-30 years with Graves' hyperthyroidism. The sequenced sample consisted of blood.

The CDR3 loop is CASSVAGALNNEQFF. The DNA of the CDR3 is TGTGCCAGCAGCGTAGCGGGGGCCCTCAACAATGAGCAGTTCTTC. The chain combines TRBV3-1 with TRBJ2-1, with 9 bases that match TRBD2. Germline V gene sequence: CDR1 LGHDT, CDR2 YNNKEL (reference sequence). CDR3 length: 15 amino acids. Trimming cost V 5 bases and J 5 bases; bases outside gene matches: 7.